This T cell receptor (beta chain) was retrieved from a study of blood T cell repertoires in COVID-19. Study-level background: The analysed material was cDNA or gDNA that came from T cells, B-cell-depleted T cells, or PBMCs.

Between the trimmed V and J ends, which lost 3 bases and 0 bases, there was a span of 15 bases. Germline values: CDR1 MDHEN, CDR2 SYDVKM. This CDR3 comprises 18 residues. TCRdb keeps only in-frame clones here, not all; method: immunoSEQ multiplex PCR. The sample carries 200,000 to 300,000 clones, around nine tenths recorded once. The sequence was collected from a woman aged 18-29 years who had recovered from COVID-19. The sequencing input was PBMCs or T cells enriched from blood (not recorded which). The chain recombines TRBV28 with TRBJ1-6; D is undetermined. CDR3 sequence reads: CASSFGRIASSYNSPLHF. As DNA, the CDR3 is TGTGCCAGCAGTTTTGGTCGAATCGCGAGCTCCTATAATTCACCCCTCCACTTT.